This entry lists 32 T cell receptor beta chains sequenced from one sample in a study of Graves' ophthalmopathy and Graves' hyperthyroidism (dated by TCRdb to between 2017 and 2018). Instrument on record: Illumina HiSeq 2000. For repertoire sequencing, the TCR beta CDR3 regions were amplified from RNA transcripts. A first-round RT-PCR used HTBI primers with the Qiagen OneStep RT-PCR kit, followed by a second-round multiplex PCR, size selection and purification. In-frame beta chains were kept once TCRdb had trimmed the public reads at Q25 with fastp and called clones with MiXCR. All rows with the same CDR3 protein become a single entry with the most common DNA and genes. Here the sample has more than 300,000 distinct CDR3 sequences; roughly 17% occur a single time. The biggest ten clones account for 2% to 3% of the sample. Sample: peripheral blood. Every receptor here comes from an adult woman with stable Graves' hyperthyroidism.

Many counts were recorded for this clonotype. The chain couples TRBV24-1 to TRBJ2-2; a possible D gene is TRBD1 (5 bases). Germline-derived CDR1 and CDR2 are KGHDR and SFDVKD. The CDR3 covers 14 residues. Trimming shortened V by 7 bases and J by 1 base, and 9 bases separated the two germline ends. The CDR3 bases are TGTGCCACCAGATCCACAGGGAACACCGGGGAGCTGTTTTTT. Its protein product is CATRSTGNTGELFF.

The table lists this clonotype with many counts. The chain is built from TRBV7-9 and TRBJ2-7; D ambiguous. Trimming pared 5 bases from V and 0 bases from J, leaving 14 bases between. Germline V lookup: CDR1 SEHNR, CDR2 FQNEAQ (reference sequence). The CDR3 has 15 residues. The CDR3 loop reads CASSPYRSSSYEQYF. The CDR3 DNA follows: TGTGCCAGCAGCCCCTACCGGTCAAGCTCCTACGAGCAGTACTTC.

This clonotype has ten or more counts. The CDR3 DNA sequence: TGCAGTGCTAGGACTAGCGGGATCTTGTACGAGCAGTACTTC. Residues: CSARTSGILYEQYF. The chain couples TRBV20-1 to TRBJ2-7; 11 bases align to TRBD2. Trimming at V came to 3 bases and at J to 4 bases, leaving 5 bases not matched to a gene. This CDR3 has 14 amino acids. The germline CDR1 and CDR2 sequences are DFQATT and SNEGSKA (reference sequence).

At least ten counts were recorded for this clonotype. V is TRBV29-1 and J is TRBJ1-3; D remains ambiguous. The CDR3 contains 13 residues. The germline gives CDR1 SQVTM, CDR2 ANQGSEA. V was pared by 7 bases and J by 1 base, with 11 bases between. The CDR3 here is CSARRGSGNTIYF. The DNA for the CDR3 is TGCAGCGCCCGGCGTGGTTCTGGAAACACCATATATTTT.

This clonotype was recorded at least ten times. The chain combines TRBV2 with TRBJ1-6, with 7 bases that match TRBD1. This CDR3 is built from 12 residues. Germline CDR1 and CDR2: SNHLY and FYNNEI. V trimming: 5 bases; J trimming: 10 bases; junction bases outside the gene matches: 2. The CDR3 DNA reads as TGTGCCAGCAGTACAGGGGTATCACCCCTCCACTTT. Amino acid sequence: CASSTGVSPLHF. Filled out from reference TRBV2 and TRBJ1-6, the complete variable domain reads EPEVTQTPSHQVTQMGQEVILRCVPISNHLYFYWYRQILGQKVEFLVSFYNNEISEKSEIFDDQFSVERPDGSNFTLKIRSTKLEDSAMYFCASSTGVSPLHFGNGTRLTVT.

There are many counts of this clonotype. A much more abundant neighbour one base away suggests this may be a read error. The rearrangement uses TRBV6-5 and TRBJ1-5; 7 bases map to TRBD1. Germline CDR1 is MNHEY and CDR2 is SVGAGI. CDR3 length: 14 residues. J gave up 5 bases and V 5 bases, and 6 bases lay outside the gene matches. CDR3 loop: CASSRGTDDQPQHF. In DNA form, the CDR3 reads TGTGCCAGCAGTCGAGGGACAGACGATCAGCCCCAGCATTTT.

This clonotype was recorded many times. The CDR3 protein is CSVGSGAEAFF. DNA for the CDR3: TGCAGCGTTGGAAGCGGCGCTGAAGCTTTCTTT. This chain uses TRBV29-1 with TRBJ1-1; D call uncertain. The CDR3 totals 11 residues. Germline V gives CDR1 SQVTM, CDR2 ANQGSEA. V was shortened by 4 bases and J by 6 bases, with 9 bases between the two germline ends.

This clonotype was seen only a few times. This chain uses TRBV5-1 with TRBJ2-4; 11 positions match TRBD2. Germline CDR1 SGHRS, CDR2 YFSETQ. V lost 5 bases to trimming and J lost 4 bases; unmatched junction nucleotides: 11. CDR3 length equals 17 residues. CDR3 sequence: CASRFSTTSGKKNIQYF. The CDR3 nucleotides read TGCGCCAGCAGATTCTCGACGACTAGCGGGAAAAAAAACATTCAGTACTTC.

In its sample, this clonotype was seen many times. The rearrangement uses TRBV6-1 and TRBJ2-7, with 7 bases fitting TRBD1. CDR1 and CDR2 from the germline V gene are MNHNS and SASEGT. This CDR3 region has 13 residues. With 4 bases clipped from V and 1 base from J, the junction kept 1 base outside the gene matches. The CDR3 spells CASSGRGSYEQYF. CDR3 coding DNA: TGTGCCAGCAGTGGCAGGGGGTCCTACGAGCAGTACTTC.

This clonotype was detected many times. The V and J genes are TRBV28 and TRBJ1-1; 9 bases fit TRBD1. This CDR3 is built from 15 residues. The ends lost 1 base at V and 5 bases at J; junction bases unmatched: 5. Germline lookup yields CDR1 MDHEN and CDR2 SYDVKM. CDR3 DNA: TGTGCCAGCAGTTTATTGGACAGGGGTCAAACTGAAGCTTTCTTT. The encoded protein is CASSLLDRGQTEAFF.

In its sample, this clonotype was seen many times. V usage is TRBV4-3 and J usage is TRBJ1-5, with D tentatively TRBD1 (5 bases). The CDR3 is 19 residues long. Deletions cut 1 base from V and 0 bases from J, with 19 bases between. CDR1 and CDR2 from the germline V gene are LGHNA and YSLEER. CDR3 in DNA: TGCGCCAGCAGCCAAGCCGCCCTTGGGACGGACAATAGCAATCAGCCCCAGCATTTT. Its translation is CASSQAALGTDNSNQPQHF.

This clonotype came up many times. This rearrangement joins TRBV4-3 to TRBJ1-1, with TRBD1 matching over 7 bases. Germline CDR1 LGHNA, CDR2 YSLEER. Trimming took 0 bases from V and 11 from J; bases not matched to a gene: 6. The CDR3 is made up of 13 amino acids. The CDR3 region is CASSQDQGGWAFF. The CDR3 DNA reads as TGCGCCAGCAGCCAAGATCAGGGGGGGTGGGCTTTCTTT.

In this sample, this clonotype turned up many times. The CDR3 is CASSEGLLGSRYF. The CDR3, as DNA: TGTGCCAGCAGTGAGGGACTCTTGGGGTCCCGGTACTTC. This chain uses TRBV6-1 with TRBJ2-4; D possibly corresponds to TRBD2 (6 bases). In germline, CDR1 is MNHNS, CDR2 SASEGT. This CDR3 contains 13 residues. V was clipped by 3 bases and J by 15 bases, with 18 bases between them.

This clonotype was observed a few times. The chain couples TRBV29-1 to TRBJ2-7; unclear D gene. This CDR3 comprises 13 residues. V was trimmed by 4 bases and J by 0 bases, leaving 10 bases between them. In germline, CDR1 is SQVTM, CDR2 ANQGSEA. In DNA, the CDR3 is TGCAGCGTTGGTTGGTACAGCTCCTACGAGCAGTACTTC. Amino acids: CSVGWYSSYEQYF.

At least ten counts were recorded for this clonotype. This chain links TRBV12-3 or TRBV12-4 with TRBJ2-7, with 11 bases that match TRBD1. The CDR3 sequence is 14 residues long. The V and J ends lost 4 bases and 6 bases, in that order; junction bases with no gene match: 5. This chain's CDR3 is CASSWTGGRGEQYF. CDR3 nucleotide sequence: TGTGCCAGCAGTTGGACAGGGGGCCGGGGCGAGCAGTACTTC.

This clonotype came up many times. The chain joins TRBV28 to TRBJ2-7; TRBD2 is a possible D gene (5 bases). Germline V gives CDR1 MDHEN, CDR2 SYDVKM. V lost 2 bases and J lost 7, with 12 bases in between. This CDR3 contains 13 residues. DNA for the CDR3: TGTGCCAGCAGTTTACGAGGGATCCGGGAGCAGTACTTC. Translation gives CASSLRGIREQYF.

Many counts were recorded for this clonotype. This chain connects TRBV28 to TRBJ2-5; a possible D gene is TRBD1 (6 bases). CDR3 length equals 16 residues. Germline-derived CDR1 and CDR2 are MDHEN and SYDVKM. Trimming pared 5 bases from V and 5 bases from J, leaving 21 bases between. The CDR3 spells CASSLTWTDLGETQYF. The CDR3 bases are TGTGCCAGCAGTCTAACATGGACAGATTTGGGGGAGACCCAGTACTTC.

This clonotype was detected ten times or more. The chain joins TRBV10-3 to TRBJ2-5, with TRBD1 matching 9 bases. Germline loops: CDR1 ENHRY, CDR2 SYGVKD. The J segment lost 1 base and the V segment lost 3 bases, leaving 3 bases of the junction unmatched. This CDR3 is 15 amino acids long. In nucleotides, the CDR3 is TGTGCCATCAGTGATTCGGACAGGGGCCAAGAGACCCAGTACTTC. It encodes CAISDSDRGQETQYF.

The sample holds many counts of this clonotype. The chain couples TRBV6-5 to TRBJ1-5, with 11 positions matching TRBD1. The CDR3 covers 15 residues. V shed 4 bases, J shed 6 bases, and the junction held 5 bases outside the gene matches. Germline V gene data show CDR1 as MNHEY and CDR2 as SVGAGI. The CDR3 loop is CASSFPGQGVQPQHF. CDR3 bases: TGTGCCAGCAGTTTTCCGGGACAGGGGGTTCAGCCCCAGCATTTT.

This clonotype came up many times. The chain has TRBV9 and TRBJ1-1, with a tentative D call TRBD1 (5 bases). Trimming removed 5 bases from V and 4 bases from J, with 12 bases in between. The CDR3 is 13 residues long. Per germline, CDR1 SGDLS and CDR2 YYNGEE. CDR3 DNA: TGTGCCAGCAGTCACCACCAGGGCACTGAAGCTTTCTTT. Translated: CASSHHQGTEAFF.

This clonotype was picked up many times. This chain connects TRBV12-3 or TRBV12-4 to TRBJ2-7; TRBD1 or TRBD2 may be the D gene (5 bases each). The CDR3 sequence is 14 residues long. Trimming removed 8 bases from V and 0 bases from J, with 14 bases in between. The CDR3 region has the DNA TGTGCCAGCCGGGACGGGCTAAGCTCCTACGAGCAGTACTTC. This encodes CASRDGLSSYEQYF.

The rearrangement links TRBV6-5 to TRBJ2-5, with D unclear. V was shortened by 0 bases and J by 5 bases, with 10 bases between the two germline ends. Germline V gene data show CDR1 as MNHEY and CDR2 as SVGAGI. The CDR3 covers 14 residues. The CDR3 here is CASSYSGPPETQYF. For the CDR3, the DNA is TGTGCCAGCAGTTACTCGGGCCCCCCGGAGACCCAGTACTTC.

With regard to this clonotype: Germline and junction disagree at one end, which may indicate a read error. This chain connects TRBV28 to TRBJ1-2, with D hard to call. Germline assignment: CDR1 MDHEN and CDR2 SYDVKM. CDR3 length: 14 residues. Written as DNA, the CDR3 is TGTGCCAGCTGTTTAATGACCGACAACTATGGCTACACCTTC. Encoded protein: CASCLMTDNYGYTF.

The genes are TRBV11-1 and TRBJ2-6; D unresolved. Looked up from germline, CDR1 is SGHAT and CDR2 is FQDESV (reference sequence). Trimming took 1 base from V and 4 from J, leaving 14 bases between them. There are 17 residues in the CDR3. CDR3 in DNA: TGTGCCAGCAGCTTAGTGAGAACTCTCCTGGGGGCCAACGTCCTGACTTTC. This codes for CASSLVRTLLGANVLTF.

The table lists this clonotype with many counts. The chain recombines TRBV12-3 or TRBV12-4 with TRBJ2-7, with 7 bases identical to TRBD1. The junction had 1 base not matched to a gene; V was cut back by 2 bases and J by 3 bases. The CDR3 runs 13 residues. CDR3 residues: CASSLRGLYEQYF. Written as DNA, the CDR3 is TGTGCCAGCAGTTTAAGGGGGCTCTACGAGCAGTACTTC.

This clonotype was recorded many times. The chain joins TRBV6-2 or TRBV6-3 to TRBJ2-4, with TRBD2 matching 8 bases. V was clipped by 4 bases and J by 6 bases; unmatched bases: 8. The CDR3 is 15 amino acids. Germline CDR1 is MNHEY and CDR2 is SVGEGT. The CDR3 bases are TGTGCCAGCAGTTCAGCGGGAGAGGGTTTAAACATTCAGTACTTC. Residues: CASSSAGEGLNIQYF.

The rearrangement uses TRBV28 and TRBJ2-3; D remains unclear. The CDR3 extends over 17 amino acids. The germline CDR1 and CDR2 sequences are MDHEN and SYDVKM. Between the trimmed V and J ends, which lost 3 bases and 2 bases, there was a span of 18 bases. This chain's CDR3 is CASSFPPSGFFTDTQYF. The CDR3 DNA reads TGTGCCAGCAGTTTCCCCCCTTCCGGTTTCTTCACAGATACGCAGTATTTT.

The chain carries TRBV6-5 and TRBJ1-2, with 11 bases lining up with TRBD1. V trimming: 2 bases; J trimming: 3 bases; junction bases outside the gene matches: 2. Germline assignment: CDR1 MNHEY and CDR2 SVGAGI. This CDR3 is built from 15 residues. The CDR3 region is CASSYGQGAYYGYTF. CDR3 sequence (DNA): TGTGCCAGCAGTTACGGACAGGGGGCGTACTATGGCTACACCTTC.

This clonotype was seen at least ten times. The chain links TRBV29-1 to TRBJ2-7, with TRBD2 identical over 8 bases. The CDR3 contains 13 residues. Germline CDR1 SQVTM, CDR2 ANQGSEA. The V and J ends lost 4 bases and 2 bases, in that order; junction bases with no gene match: 4. The CDR3 nucleotides are TGCAGCGTTGGGGGTAGCGGGACCTACGAGCAGTACTTC. This codes for CSVGGSGTYEQYF.

This clonotype was observed at least ten times. The chain employs TRBV27 and TRBJ2-6; 7 nucleotides agree with TRBD2. The V segment lost 7 bases and the J segment 1 base; nucleotides outside the gene matches: 10. The CDR3 extends over 17 amino acids. Germline V gives CDR1 MNHEY, CDR2 SMNVEV (reference sequence). The DNA of the CDR3 is TGTGCCAGCAAGGGAGGGCCCAAGGGATCTGGGGCCAACGTCCTGACTTTC. Protein: CASKGGPKGSGANVLTF.

The rearrangement links TRBV12-3 or TRBV12-4 to TRBJ1-2; D not certain. Trimming removed 7 bases from V and 4 bases from J, with 10 bases in between. This CDR3 is built from 12 residues. In nucleotides, the CDR3 is TGTGCCAGCACCTGGGCGCGCTATGGCTACACCTTC. It encodes CASTWARYGYTF.

In its sample, this clonotype was seen once. The chain employs TRBV6-2 or TRBV6-3 and TRBJ1-2; TRBD1 is a possible D gene (6 bases). The germline gives CDR1 MNHEY, CDR2 SVGEGT. The CDR3 covers 12 residues. Trimming pared 8 bases from V and 8 bases from J, leaving 15 bases between. In nucleotides, the CDR3 is TGTGCCAGCTCCTTGGGACACCGGGGCTACACCTTC. Residues: CASSLGHRGYTF.